What follows are 3 T cell receptor beta chains derived from one specimen sequenced in a study of shared clonotypes between healthy human individuals. TCRdb's copy holds only in-frame clones and misses some; the assay was immunoSEQ multiplex PCR. The sample has over 850,000 clones, around three quarters seen once; the top ten hold 0.6% to 0.7%. Sequenced sample: memory CD4+ T cells from PBMCs. Subset denoted: CD45RA-negative fraction. The source of these receptors is a young man in good health. Some clones in this sample may be carry-over from other donors' samples.

The CDR3 sequence is CASSQGLGWDEQYF. The CDR3 DNA sequence: TGTGCCAGCAGCCAAGGTCTGGGATGGGACGAGCAGTACTTC. This chain joins TRBV4-2 and TRBJ2-7; D gene ambiguous. Germline values: CDR1 LGHNA, CDR2 YNFKEQ. The CDR3 totals 14 residues. Between the trimmed V and J ends, which lost 1 base and 5 bases, there was a span of 12 bases.

To note about this clone: The junction shows a germline mismatch at one end, possibly a read error. This chain connects TRBV28 to TRBJ1-1, with 7 bases fitting TRBD1. The length of the CDR3 is 11 residues. Germline-derived CDR1 and CDR2 are MDHEN and SYDVKM. CDR3 bases: TGTGCCAGCACCTCGGGACAGAGGGCCTACTTT. It encodes CASTSGQRAYF. Drawing the rest from reference TRBV28 and TRBJ1-1, the complete variable domain is DVKVTQSSRYLVKRTGEKVFLECVQDMDHENMFWYRQDPGLGLRLIYFSYDVKMKEKGDIPEGYSVSREKKERFSLILESASTNQTSMYLCASTSGQRAYFGQGTRLTVV.

J is TRBJ2-1 and V is TRBV7-6; 9 bases match TRBD2. The CDR3 length is 17 residues. Looked up from germline, CDR1 is SGHVS and CDR2 is FNYEAQ. After removal of 4 bases from V and 6 bases from J, the junction contained 13 bases not matched to a gene. CDR3 loop: CASSWQRAGGPANEQFF. CDR3 DNA: TGTGCCAGCAGCTGGCAGAGGGCGGGAGGGCCGGCCAATGAGCAGTTCTTC.